These 7 T cell receptor beta chains were all obtained from the same sample, sequenced in a study of regulatory T cells in long-lasting Graves disease. Assembly of TCR beta libraries relied on iRepertoire HTBI primers together with Arm-PCR of CDR3 regions. TCRdb itself ran the multiplex PCR reads through MiXCR, one entry per CDR3 protein. The data contain almost 350,000 distinct CDR3 sequences, less than 20% of them singletons. Described time point: persistent/refractory GD, antithyroid drugs over 5 years with positive TRAb. From RNA extracted from PBMCs, the TCR library was made. The specimen was peripheral blood mononuclear cells (PBMCs), collected when the disease was refractory, from a patient treated with antithyroid drugs. The origin of the receptors is a female donor with Graves disease.

The chain employs TRBV20-1 and TRBJ1-3, with D possibly TRBD1 on 5 matching bases. Trimming cost V 7 bases and J 3 bases, with 16 bases left between them. The CDR3 has 14 residues. Germline V gene sequence: CDR1 DFQATT, CDR2 SNEGSKA (reference sequence). CDR3 bases: TGCAGTGTCAGTCCCTTCGGACATGGAAACACCATATATTTT. It is translated as CSVSPFGHGNTIYF.

The rearrangement links TRBV13 to TRBJ2-7; D is perhaps TRBD2 (6 bases). CDR1 PRHDT and CDR2 FYEKMQ come from the germline V gene (reference sequence). CDR3 length equals 15 residues. The ends were cut back, 1 base at V and 7 bases at J, with 17 bases in the middle. The CDR3 region has the DNA TGTGCCAGCAGCTTAGCGCCCGTGGGGGGTGTGGAGCAGTACTTC. Amino acid sequence: CASSLAPVGGVEQYF.

In this sample, this clonotype turned up many times. The V call is TRBV12-5, the J call TRBJ1-2; 9 nucleotides line up with TRBD1. The CDR3 contains 15 residues. CDR1 and CDR2 (germline): LGHNT, FRNRAP. J was trimmed by 2 bases and V by 6 bases; bases with no gene match: 7. The CDR3 DNA follows: TGTGCTAGTGGGGGAGGACAGGGGTTAAACTATGGCTACACCTTC. Its protein is CASGGGQGLNYGYTF.

The V and J genes are TRBV27 and TRBJ1-6; D is unclear. Trimming removed 4 bases from V and 7 bases from J, with 11 bases in between. Per germline, CDR1 MNHEY and CDR2 SMNVEV (reference sequence). This CDR3 is 14 amino acids long. CDR3 sequence reads: CASSYSTRNSPLHF. CDR3 coding DNA: TGTGCCAGCAGTTACTCCACTCGCAATTCACCCCTCCACTTT.

This chain connects TRBV2 to TRBJ1-5; D uncertain. This CDR3 is built from 14 residues. From germline, CDR1 is SNHLY and CDR2 FYNNEI. V lost 3 bases and J 8 bases, leaving 14 bases between the germline ends. The CDR3 sequence is CASSEGGVLEPQHF. CDR3 bases: TGTGCCAGCAGTGAGGGCGGGGTTTTAGAGCCCCAGCATTTT.

In its sample, this clonotype was seen many times. The chain is built from TRBV12-3 or TRBV12-4 and TRBJ1-5; D remains unclear. V lost 1 base and J 9 bases, leaving 16 bases between the germline ends. The CDR3 spans 15 residues. The CDR3 is CASSLGSPSEGPQHF. In DNA form, the CDR3 reads TGTGCCAGCAGTTTAGGGTCTCCTAGCGAGGGGCCCCAGCATTTT.

In this sample, this clonotype turned up a few times. The V call is TRBV7-6, the J call TRBJ2-5; 11 nucleotides align to TRBD2. With 4 bases clipped from V and 3 bases from J, the junction kept 4 bases outside the gene matches. CDR1 is SGHVS, CDR2 FNYEAQ, per germline. CDR3 size: 15 residues. In DNA form, the CDR3 reads TGTGCCAGCAGCTATGGGACTAGCGGTAAAGAGACCCAGTACTTC. This encodes CASSYGTSGKETQYF.